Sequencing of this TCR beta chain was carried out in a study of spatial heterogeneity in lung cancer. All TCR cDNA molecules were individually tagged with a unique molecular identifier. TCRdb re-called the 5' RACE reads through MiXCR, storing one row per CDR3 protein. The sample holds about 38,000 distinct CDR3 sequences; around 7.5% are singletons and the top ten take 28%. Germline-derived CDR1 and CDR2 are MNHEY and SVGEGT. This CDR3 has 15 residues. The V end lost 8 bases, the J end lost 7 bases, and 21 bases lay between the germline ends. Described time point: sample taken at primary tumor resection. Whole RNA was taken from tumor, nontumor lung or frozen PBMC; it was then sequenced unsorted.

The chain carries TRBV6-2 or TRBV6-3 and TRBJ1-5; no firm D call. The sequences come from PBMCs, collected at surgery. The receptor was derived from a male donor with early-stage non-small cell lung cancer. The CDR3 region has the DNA TGTGCCAGCCAGGAGACGGTCCTCGGGCACCAGCCCCAGCATTTT. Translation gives CASQETVLGHQPQHF.